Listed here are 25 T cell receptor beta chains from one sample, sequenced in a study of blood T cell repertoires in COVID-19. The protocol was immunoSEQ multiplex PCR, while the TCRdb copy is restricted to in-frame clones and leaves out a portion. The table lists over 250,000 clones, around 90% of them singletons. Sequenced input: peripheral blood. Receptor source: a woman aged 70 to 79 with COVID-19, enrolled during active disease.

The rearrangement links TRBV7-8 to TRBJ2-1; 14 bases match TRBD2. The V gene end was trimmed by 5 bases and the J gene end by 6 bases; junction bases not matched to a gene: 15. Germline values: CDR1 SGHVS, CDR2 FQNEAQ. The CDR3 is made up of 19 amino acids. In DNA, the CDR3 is TGTGCCAGCAGCCCAAGGGGAATGACTAGCGGGAGGGCCATCAATGAGCAGTTCTTC. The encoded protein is CASSPRGMTSGRAINEQFF.

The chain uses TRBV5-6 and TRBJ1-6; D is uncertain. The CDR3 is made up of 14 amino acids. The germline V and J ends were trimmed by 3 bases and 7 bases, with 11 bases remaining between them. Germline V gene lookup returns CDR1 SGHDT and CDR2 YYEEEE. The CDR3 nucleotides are TGTGCCAGCAGCTCCGGGTACCGGAATTCACCCCTCCACTTT. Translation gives CASSSGYRNSPLHF.

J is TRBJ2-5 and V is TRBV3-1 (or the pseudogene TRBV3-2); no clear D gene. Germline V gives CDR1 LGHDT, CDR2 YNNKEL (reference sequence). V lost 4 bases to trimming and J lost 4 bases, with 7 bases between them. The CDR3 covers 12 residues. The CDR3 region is CASSPAPETQYF. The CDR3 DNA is TGTGCCAGCAGCCCCGCGCCAGAGACCCAGTACTTC.

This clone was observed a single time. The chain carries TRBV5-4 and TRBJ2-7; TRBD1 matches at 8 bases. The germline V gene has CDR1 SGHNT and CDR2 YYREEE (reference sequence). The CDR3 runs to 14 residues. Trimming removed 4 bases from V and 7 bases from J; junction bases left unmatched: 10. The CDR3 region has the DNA TGTGCCAGCAGCACGGGACAGGCAGCACAGGAGCAGTACTTC. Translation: CASSTGQAAQEQYF.

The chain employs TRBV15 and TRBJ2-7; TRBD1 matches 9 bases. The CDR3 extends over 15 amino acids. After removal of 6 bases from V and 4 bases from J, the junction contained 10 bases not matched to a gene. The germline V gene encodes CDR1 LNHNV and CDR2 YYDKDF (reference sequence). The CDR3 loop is CATRPNRGLMYEQYF. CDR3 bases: TGTGCCACCAGACCCAACAGGGGGCTAATGTACGAGCAGTACTTC.

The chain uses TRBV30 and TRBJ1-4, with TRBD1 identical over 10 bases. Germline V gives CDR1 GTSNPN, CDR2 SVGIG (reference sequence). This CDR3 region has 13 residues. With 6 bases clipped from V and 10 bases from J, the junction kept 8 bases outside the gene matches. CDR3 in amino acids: CACQRDRGGKLFF. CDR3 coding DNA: TGTGCCTGTCAGAGGGACAGGGGAGGAAAACTGTTTTTT.

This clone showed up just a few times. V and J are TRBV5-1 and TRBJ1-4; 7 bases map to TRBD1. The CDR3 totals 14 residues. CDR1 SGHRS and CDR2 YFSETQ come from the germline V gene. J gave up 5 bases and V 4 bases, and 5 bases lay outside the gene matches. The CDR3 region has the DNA TGCGCCAGCAGCAGGGACAGAGGGAATGAAAAACTGTTTTTT. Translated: CASSRDRGNEKLFF.

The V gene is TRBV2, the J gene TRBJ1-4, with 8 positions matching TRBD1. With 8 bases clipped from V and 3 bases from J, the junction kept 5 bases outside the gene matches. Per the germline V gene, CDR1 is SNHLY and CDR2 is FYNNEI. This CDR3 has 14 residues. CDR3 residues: CASHQGQANEKLFF. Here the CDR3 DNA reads TGTGCCAGCCATCAGGGACAGGCTAATGAAAAACTGTTTTTT.

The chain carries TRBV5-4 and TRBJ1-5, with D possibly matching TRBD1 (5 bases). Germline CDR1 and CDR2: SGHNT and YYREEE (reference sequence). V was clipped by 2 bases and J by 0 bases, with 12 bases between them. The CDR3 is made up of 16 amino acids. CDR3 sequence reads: CASSFGGGYSNQPQHF. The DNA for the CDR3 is TGTGCCAGCAGCTTTGGCGGGGGGTATAGCAATCAGCCCCAGCATTTT. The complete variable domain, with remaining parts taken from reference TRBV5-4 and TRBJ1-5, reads ETGVTQSPTHLIKTRGQQVTLRCSSQSGHNTVSWYQQALGQGPQFIFQYYREEENGRGNFPPRFSGLQFPNYSSELNVNALELDDSALYLCASSFGGGYSNQPQHFGDGTRLSIL.

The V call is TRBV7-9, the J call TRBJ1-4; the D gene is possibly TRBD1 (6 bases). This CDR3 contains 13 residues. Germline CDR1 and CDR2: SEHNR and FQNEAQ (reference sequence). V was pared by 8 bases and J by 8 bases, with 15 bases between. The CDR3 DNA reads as TGTGCCAGCCTGGGACAAATAGGGGAAAAACTGTTTTTT. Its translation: CASLGQIGEKLFF.

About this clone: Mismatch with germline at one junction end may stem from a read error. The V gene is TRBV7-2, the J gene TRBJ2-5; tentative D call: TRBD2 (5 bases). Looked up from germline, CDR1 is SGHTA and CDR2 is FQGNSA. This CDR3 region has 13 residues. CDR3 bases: TGTGCCAGCAGCTCCGGGATAAAAGAAACCCAGTACTTC. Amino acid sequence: CASSSGIKETQYF.

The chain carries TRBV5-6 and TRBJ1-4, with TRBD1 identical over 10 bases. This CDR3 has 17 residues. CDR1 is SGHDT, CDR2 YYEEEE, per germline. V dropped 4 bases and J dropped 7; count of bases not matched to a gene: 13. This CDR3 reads CASSPYGTGVFVEKLFF. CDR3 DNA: TGTGCCAGCAGCCCCTACGGGACAGGGGTTTTCGTTGAAAAACTGTTTTTT.

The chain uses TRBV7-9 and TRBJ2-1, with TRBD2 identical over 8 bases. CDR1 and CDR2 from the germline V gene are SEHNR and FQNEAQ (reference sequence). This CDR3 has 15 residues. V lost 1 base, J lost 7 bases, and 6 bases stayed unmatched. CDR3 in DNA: TGTGCCAGCAGCTTAGTTGCTAGCGGGTGGAATGAGCAGTTCTTC. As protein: CASSLVASGWNEQFF. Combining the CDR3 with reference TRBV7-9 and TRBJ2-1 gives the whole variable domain DTGVSQNPRHKITKRGQNVTFRCDPISEHNRLYWYRQTLGQGPEFLTYFQNEAQLEKSRLLSDRFSAERPKGSFSTLEIQRTEQGDSAMYLCASSLVASGWNEQFFGPGTRLTVL.

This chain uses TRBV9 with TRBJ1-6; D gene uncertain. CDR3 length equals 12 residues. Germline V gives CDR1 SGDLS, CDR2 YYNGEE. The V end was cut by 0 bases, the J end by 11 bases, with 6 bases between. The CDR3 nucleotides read TGTGCCAGCAGCGTAGGCGGTGCACCCCTCCACTTT. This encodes CASSVGGAPLHF.

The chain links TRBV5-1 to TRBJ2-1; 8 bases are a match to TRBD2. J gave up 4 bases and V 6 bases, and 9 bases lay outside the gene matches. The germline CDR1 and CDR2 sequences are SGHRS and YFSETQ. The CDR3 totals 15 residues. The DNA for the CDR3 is TGCGCCAGCACTCAAACCGGGACTAGTTACAATGAGCAGTTCTTC. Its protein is CASTQTGTSYNEQFF.

DNA for the CDR3: TGTGCCAGCAGCTTGGGGCTAGCGGGGAGTGGGGGGACCCAGTACTTC. It is translated as CASSLGLAGSGGTQYF. The chain carries TRBV5-4 and TRBJ2-5; 9 bases are a match to TRBD2. Looked up from germline, CDR1 is SGHNT and CDR2 is YYREEE (reference sequence). V was clipped by 0 bases and J by 7 bases; unmatched bases: 10. This CDR3 region has 16 residues.

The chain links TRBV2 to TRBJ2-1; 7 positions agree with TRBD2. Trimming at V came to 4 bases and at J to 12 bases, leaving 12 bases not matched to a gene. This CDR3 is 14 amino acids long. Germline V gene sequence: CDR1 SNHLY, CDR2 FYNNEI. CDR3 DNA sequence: TGTGCCAGCAGTGTCCTAGCGGACAATGTGGGGCAGTTCTTC. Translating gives CASSVLADNVGQFF.

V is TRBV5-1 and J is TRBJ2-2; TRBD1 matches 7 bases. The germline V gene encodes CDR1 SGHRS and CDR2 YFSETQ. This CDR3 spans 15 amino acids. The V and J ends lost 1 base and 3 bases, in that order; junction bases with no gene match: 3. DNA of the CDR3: TGCGCCAGCAGCTTGAAGGGGGCGGACACCGGGGAGCTGTTTTTT. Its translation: CASSLKGADTGELFF.

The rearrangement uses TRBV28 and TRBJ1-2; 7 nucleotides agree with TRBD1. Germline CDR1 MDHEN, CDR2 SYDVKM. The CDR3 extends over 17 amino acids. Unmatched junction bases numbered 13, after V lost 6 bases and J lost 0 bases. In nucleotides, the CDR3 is TGTGCCAGCAGACCCGGCAGGGGGGTTATCTCTAACTATGGCTACACCTTC. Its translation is CASRPGRGVISNYGYTF.

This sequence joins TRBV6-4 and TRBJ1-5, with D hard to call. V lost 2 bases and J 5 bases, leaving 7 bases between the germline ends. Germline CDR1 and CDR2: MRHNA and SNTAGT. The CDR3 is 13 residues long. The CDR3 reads CASSDDGDQPQHF. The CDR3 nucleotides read TGTGCCAGCAGTGACGACGGGGATCAGCCCCAGCATTTT.

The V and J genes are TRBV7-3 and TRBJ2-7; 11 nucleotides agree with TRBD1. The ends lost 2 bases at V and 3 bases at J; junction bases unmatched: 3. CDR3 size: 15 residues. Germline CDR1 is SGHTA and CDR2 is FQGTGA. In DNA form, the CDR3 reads TGTGCCAGCAGCTTAGCCGGGACAGGGGGCTACGAGCAGTACTTC. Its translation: CASSLAGTGGYEQYF.

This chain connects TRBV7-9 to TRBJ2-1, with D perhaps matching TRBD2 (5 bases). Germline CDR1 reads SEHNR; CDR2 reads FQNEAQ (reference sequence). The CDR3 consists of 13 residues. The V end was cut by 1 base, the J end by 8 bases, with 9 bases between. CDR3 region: CASSLVAGDEQFF. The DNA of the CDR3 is TGTGCCAGCAGCTTAGTTGCGGGTGATGAGCAGTTCTTC.

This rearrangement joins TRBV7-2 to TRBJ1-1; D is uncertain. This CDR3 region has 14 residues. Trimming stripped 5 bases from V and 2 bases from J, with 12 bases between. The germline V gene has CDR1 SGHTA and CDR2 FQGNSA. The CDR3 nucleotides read TGTGCCAGCAGCAGAACACGGGGAAACACTGAAGCTTTCTTT. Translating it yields CASSRTRGNTEAFF.

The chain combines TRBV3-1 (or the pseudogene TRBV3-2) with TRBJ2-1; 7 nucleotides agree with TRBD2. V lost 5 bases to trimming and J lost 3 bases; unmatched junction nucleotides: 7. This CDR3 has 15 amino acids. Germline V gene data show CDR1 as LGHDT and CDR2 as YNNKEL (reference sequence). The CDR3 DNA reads TGTGCCAGCAGCACACTTGGGGGGGACTACAATGAGCAGTTCTTC. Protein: CASSTLGGDYNEQFF.

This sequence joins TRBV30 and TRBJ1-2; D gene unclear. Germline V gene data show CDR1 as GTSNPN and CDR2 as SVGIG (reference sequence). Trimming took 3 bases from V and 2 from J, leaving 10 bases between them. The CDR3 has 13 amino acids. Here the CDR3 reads CAWRVSLNYGYTF. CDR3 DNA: TGTGCCTGGAGAGTGAGTCTGAACTATGGCTACACCTTC.